The next 24 T cell receptor beta chains were all read from a single sample in a study of cytomegalovirus exposure and HLA in healthy donors. Use of 60 Vbeta and 13 Jbeta primers characterized the PCR. Assay: immunoSEQ multiplex PCR; the TCRdb copy retains only in-frame clones and omits some. The sample shows some 200,000 clones, 82% of them seen only once. The sample comprised PBMCs. The receptors originated from a boy younger than 10 in good health and CMV-seronegative.

With regard to this clone: Other DNA sequences in the sample encode the same CDR3. The genes are TRBV7-9 and TRBJ2-7, with D possibly TRBD1 on 5 matching bases. The germline V gene has CDR1 SEHNR and CDR2 FQNEAQ (reference sequence). V gave up 5 bases and J gave up 4 bases, with 9 bases separating them. This CDR3 has 12 residues. The CDR3 loop reads CASSSQGYEQYF. CDR3 nucleotides: TGTGCCAGCAGCAGCCAGGGTTACGAGCAGTACTTC. Supplemented by reference TRBV7-9 and TRBJ2-7, the full variable domain reads DTGVSQNPRHKITKRGQNVTFRCDPISEHNRLYWYRQTLGQGPEFLTYFQNEAQLEKSRLLSDRFSAERPKGSFSTLEIQRTEQGDSAMYLCASSSQGYEQYFGPGTRLTVT.

This chain links TRBV19 with TRBJ2-1; 9 positions match TRBD2. The CDR3 length is 12 residues. Germline assignment: CDR1 LNHDA and CDR2 SQIVND (reference sequence). The V gene end was trimmed by 6 bases and the J gene end by 10 bases; junction bases not matched to a gene: 4. CDR3: CASSGTSREQFF. The CDR3 DNA is TGTGCCAGTAGCGGGACTAGCCGAGAGCAGTTCTTC.

The genes are TRBV27 and TRBJ1-2; D possibly corresponds to TRBD1 (6 bases). The length of the CDR3 is 13 residues. CDR1 and CDR2 from the germline V gene are MNHEY and SMNVEV (reference sequence). The ends were cut back, 3 bases at V and 6 bases at J, with 11 bases in the middle. CDR3 sequence reads: CASSLDSGNGYTF. In DNA, the CDR3 is TGTGCCAGCAGTTTGGACAGCGGCAATGGCTACACCTTC.

This chain joins TRBV7-3 and TRBJ2-7; D is undetermined. The CDR3 length is 14 residues. V gave up 2 bases and J gave up 2 bases, with 10 bases separating them. Germline CDR1 reads SGHTA; CDR2 reads FQGTGA. CDR3 bases: TGTGCCAGCAGCTTAGGGCCAGGCGCCTACGAGCAGTACTTC. Protein product: CASSLGPGAYEQYF.

Here the CDR3 DNA reads TGTGCCTGGAGCCCCTACGACAGGGTTTTCGACGAGCAGTACTTC. It encodes CAWSPYDRVFDEQYF. V usage is TRBV30 and J usage is TRBJ2-7; 7 nucleotides match TRBD1. The germline CDR1 and CDR2 sequences are GTSNPN and SVGIG (reference sequence). This CDR3 spans 15 amino acids. With 3 bases clipped from V and 5 bases from J, the junction kept 13 bases outside the gene matches. Full variable domain (outside the CDR3, taken from reference TRBV30 and TRBJ2-7): SQTIHQWPATLVQPVGSPLSLECTVEGTSNPNLYWYRQAAGRGLQLLFYSVGIGQISSEVPQNLSASRPQDRQFILSSKKLLLSDSGFYLCAWSPYDRVFDEQYFGPGTRLTVT.

The chain links TRBV5-1 to TRBJ2-4; D is perhaps TRBD1 (6 bases). The germline CDR1 and CDR2 sequences are SGHRS and YFSETQ. The CDR3 is 15 residues long. V lost 0 bases to trimming and J lost 8 bases, with 15 bases between them. The CDR3 DNA sequence: TGCGCCAGCAGCTTGGACAGGGCAGGTTTGGACATTCAGTACTTC. It translates to CASSLDRAGLDIQYF.

This clone was seen a handful of times. This rearrangement joins TRBV14 to TRBJ1-1; D is undetermined. V lost 4 bases and J lost 2, with 17 bases in between. This CDR3 comprises 16 residues. The V gene's germline CDR1 is SGHDN and CDR2 FVKESK. The CDR3 nucleotides are TGTGCCAGCAGCCCAGGCGGCCGGGATTATAACACTGAAGCTTTCTTT. Its protein is CASSPGGRDYNTEAFF.

This clone has just one count. This chain joins TRBV7-2 and TRBJ2-1; 10 positions match TRBD2. This CDR3 region has 16 residues. The germline gives CDR1 SGHTA, CDR2 FQGNSA. Trimming at V came to 4 bases and at J to 2 bases, leaving 5 bases not matched to a gene. CDR3 nucleotides: TGTGCCAGCAGCTCCTATGGGACTAGCGCCTACAATGAGCAGTTCTTC. Translated: CASSSYGTSAYNEQFF.

V is TRBV9 and J is TRBJ1-2; D not certain. Germline V gene data show CDR1 as SGDLS and CDR2 as YYNGEE. Trimming took 0 bases from V and 10 from J, leaving 10 bases between them. The CDR3 has 12 residues. The CDR3 reads CASSVEEGAYTF. CDR3 in DNA: TGTGCCAGCAGCGTAGAAGAGGGTGCCTACACCTTC.

V and J are TRBV6-5 and TRBJ2-4; TRBD1 agrees at 10 bases. The CDR3 extends over 13 amino acids. Germline V gene data show CDR1 as MNHEY and CDR2 as SVGAGI. V dropped 6 bases and J dropped 12; count of bases not matched to a gene: 8. The CDR3 loop reads CASRSTGGAGQYF. CDR3 in DNA: TGTGCCAGCAGATCGACAGGGGGCGCTGGTCAGTACTTC.

The chain recombines TRBV7-9 with TRBJ1-2, with 10 bases lining up with TRBD1. The V gene end was trimmed by 4 bases and the J gene end by 4 bases; junction bases not matched to a gene: 9. Germline values: CDR1 SEHNR, CDR2 FQNEAQ (reference sequence). CDR3 size: 16 residues. This chain's CDR3 is CASSYGGTGAPYGYTF. CDR3 DNA sequence: TGTGCCAGCAGCTATGGGGGGACAGGGGCCCCCTATGGCTACACCTTC.

The rearrangement joins TRBV9 to TRBJ2-2; 7 positions match TRBD2. V shed 3 bases, J shed 0 bases, and the junction held 8 bases outside the gene matches. Germline V gene data show CDR1 as SGDLS and CDR2 as YYNGEE. This CDR3 has 17 residues. The CDR3 DNA reads as TGTGCCAGCAGCGACCGGGCGGGGACTACGAACACCGGGGAGCTGTTTTTT. The encoded protein is CASSDRAGTTNTGELFF.

V gene TRBV9 combines with J gene TRBJ2-7; D call uncertain. CDR1 is SGDLS and CDR2 is YYNGEE in the germline V gene. This CDR3 region has 13 residues. V dropped 0 bases and J dropped 8 bases, with 12 bases sitting between them. In DNA form, the CDR3 reads TGTGCCAGCAGCGTAGATGCCGGTGTAAAGCAGTACTTC. Translating gives CASSVDAGVKQYF. Based on the CDR3 plus reference TRBV9 and TRBJ2-7, the full variable domain is DSGVTQTPKHLITATGQRVTLRCSPRSGDLSVYWYQQSLDQGLQFLIQYYNGEERAKGNILERFSAQQFPDLHSELNLSSLELGDSALYFCASSVDAGVKQYFGPGTRLTVT.

This rearrangement joins TRBV27 to TRBJ1-6, with a tentative D call TRBD1 (6 bases). CDR1 and CDR2 (germline): MNHEY, SMNVEV (reference sequence). This CDR3 has 15 residues. V lost 5 bases and J 2 bases, leaving 10 bases between the germline ends. Written as DNA, the CDR3 is TGTGCCAGCAGTGCGAGGGGGACCTATAATTCACCCCTCCACTTT. Protein product: CASSARGTYNSPLHF.

The chain links TRBV9 to TRBJ2-3; TRBD2 aligns across 8 bases. The ends lost 3 bases at V and 4 bases at J; junction bases unmatched: 4. The germline CDR1 and CDR2 sequences are SGDLS and YYNGEE. The CDR3 runs 14 residues. CDR3 in DNA: TGTGCCAGCAGCGGGACTAGCTCCCCAGATACGCAGTATTTT. It is translated as CASSGTSSPDTQYF.

This chain joins TRBV7-9 and TRBJ2-3; TRBD1 aligns across 7 bases. After removal of 5 bases from V and 2 bases from J, the junction contained 7 bases not matched to a gene. The CDR3 sequence is 15 residues long. Looked up from germline, CDR1 is SEHNR and CDR2 is FQNEAQ (reference sequence). In DNA, the CDR3 is TGTGCCAGCAGCCGTCGGGACAGCCCCACAGATACGCAGTATTTT. Amino acids: CASSRRDSPTDTQYF.

The rearrangement uses TRBV5-6 and TRBJ2-3, with a weak D call TRBD2 (6 bases). CDR3 length: 15 amino acids. The germline CDR1 and CDR2 sequences are SGHDT and YYEEEE. Trimming pared 7 bases from V and 0 bases from J, leaving 15 bases between. The CDR3 DNA sequence: TGTGCCAGCCATCCCGGGACTCCGAGCACAGATACGCAGTATTTT. It encodes CASHPGTPSTDTQYF. The entire variable domain, with the rest obtained from reference TRBV5-6 and TRBJ2-3, is as follows: DAGVTQSPTHLIKTRGQQVTLRCSPKSGHDTVSWYQQALGQGPQFIFQYYEEEERQRGNFPDRFSGHQFPNYSSELNVNALLLGDSALYLCASHPGTPSTDTQYFGPGTRLTVL.

The chain combines TRBV19 with TRBJ1-5; D perhaps matches TRBD1 (6 bases). Trimming removed 7 bases from V and 0 bases from J, with 19 bases in between. Looked up from germline, CDR1 is LNHDA and CDR2 is SQIVND (reference sequence). CDR3 length: 17 residues. For the CDR3, the DNA is TGTGCCAGTACCGACGCGCCCAGGGGCGGTAGCAATCAGCCCCAGCATTTT. Residues: CASTDAPRGGSNQPQHF.

The table lists this clone with a few counts. CDR3 residues: CASSPGGNTEAFF. CDR3 bases: TGTGCCAGCTCCCCCGGTGGGAACACTGAAGCTTTCTTT. This sequence joins TRBV18 and TRBJ1-1; no clear D. The germline V and J ends were trimmed by 6 bases and 1 base, with 9 bases remaining between them. Germline V gene sequence: CDR1 KGHSH, CDR2 LQKENI. The CDR3 length is 13 residues. The full variable domain, completed using reference TRBV18 and TRBJ1-1, is NAGVMQNPRHLVRRRGQEARLRCSPMKGHSHVYWYRQLPEEGLKFMVYLQKENIIDESGMPKERFSAEFPKEGPSILRIQQVVRGDSAAYFCASSPGGNTEAFFGQGTRLTVV.

The count of this clone is one. The V gene is TRBV5-4, the J gene TRBJ2-1; 7 bases align to TRBD2. The CDR3 is 14 amino acids. The V gene end was trimmed by 7 bases and the J gene end by 7 bases; junction bases not matched to a gene: 11. The germline gives CDR1 SGHNT, CDR2 YYREEE (reference sequence). The DNA for the CDR3 is TGTGCCAGCTCCACTCGGGAGGCTCGGAATGAGCAGTTCTTC. Its protein product is CASSTREARNEQFF.

The chain combines TRBV6-5 with TRBJ2-7, with 8 bases aligning to TRBD1. This CDR3 has 16 amino acids. CDR1 and CDR2 (germline): MNHEY, SVGAGI. The trim removed 2 bases at V and 2 bases at J, leaving 8 bases unmatched. The CDR3 sequence is CASSYRRDRLTYEQYF. The CDR3 DNA reads as TGTGCCAGCAGTTACCGTAGGGACAGGCTAACCTACGAGCAGTACTTC.

This clone was recorded only once. This chain joins TRBV5-1 and TRBJ2-3; D is possibly TRBD1 (6 bases). This CDR3 region has 15 residues. V dropped 0 bases and J dropped 6 bases, with 14 bases sitting between them. CDR1 SGHRS and CDR2 YFSETQ come from the germline V gene. The CDR3 bases are TGCGCCAGCAGCTTGGCCTTGGGGGCCACGGATACGCAGTATTTT. Translated, it gives CASSLALGATDTQYF.

This chain joins TRBV7-2 and TRBJ2-3; maybe TRBD2 (6 bases). Germline lookup yields CDR1 SGHTA and CDR2 FQGNSA. The CDR3 runs 15 residues. Trimming removed 7 bases at V and 5 bases at J, with 19 bases between. In DNA form, the CDR3 reads TGTGCCAGCACCCCTAGCGCGATCCTCAGAGATACGCAGTATTTT. It specifies CASTPSAILRDTQYF.

The chain carries TRBV4-2 and TRBJ2-7; unclear D gene. From germline, CDR1 is LGHNA and CDR2 YNFKEQ. The CDR3 sequence is 14 residues long. Trimming shortened V by 3 bases and J by 7 bases, and 16 bases separated the two germline ends. The DNA of the CDR3 is TGTGCCAGCAGCCAGCCTGGGCCCTACGCTGAGCAGTACTTC. As protein: CASSQPGPYAEQYF.